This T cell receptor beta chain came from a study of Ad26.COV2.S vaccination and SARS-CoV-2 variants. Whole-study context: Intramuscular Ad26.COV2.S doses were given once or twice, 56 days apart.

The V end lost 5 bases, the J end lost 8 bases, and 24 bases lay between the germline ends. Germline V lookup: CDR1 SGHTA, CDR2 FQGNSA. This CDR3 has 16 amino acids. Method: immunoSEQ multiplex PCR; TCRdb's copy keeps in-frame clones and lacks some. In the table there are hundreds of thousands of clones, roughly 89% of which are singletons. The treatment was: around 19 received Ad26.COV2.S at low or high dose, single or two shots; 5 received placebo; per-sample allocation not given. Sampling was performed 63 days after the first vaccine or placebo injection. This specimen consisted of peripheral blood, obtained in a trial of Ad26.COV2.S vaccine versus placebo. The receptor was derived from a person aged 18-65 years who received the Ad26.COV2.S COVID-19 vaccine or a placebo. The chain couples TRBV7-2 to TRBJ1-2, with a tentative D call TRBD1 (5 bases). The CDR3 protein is CASSATPGRQNGGYTF. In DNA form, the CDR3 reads TGTGCCAGCAGCGCTACACCGGGACGGCAAAACGGGGGCTACACCTTC.